This T cell receptor (beta chain) was profiled in a study of blood T cell repertoires in COVID-19. Study background: T cells, B-cell-depleted T cells, or PBMCs supplied cDNA or gDNA.

Germline V gene data show CDR1 as MRHNA and CDR2 as SNTAGT. The CDR3 consists of 13 residues. The germline V and J ends were trimmed by 3 bases and 5 bases, with 7 bases remaining between them. Assay: immunoSEQ multiplex PCR; the TCRdb copy retains only in-frame clones and omits some. The sample carries 350,000 to 400,000 clones, about 90% recorded once. The sequence came from a man aged 18 to 29 with active or convalescent COVID-19. The specimen sequenced was peripheral blood. The chain has TRBV6-4 and TRBJ2-2, with D tentatively TRBD2 (6 bases). The CDR3 is CASSDRGTGELFF. In DNA form, the CDR3 reads TGTGCCAGCAGTGATCGGGGGACCGGGGAGCTGTTTTTT.